These 22 T cell receptor beta chains originate from one sample sequenced in a study of identical twins. TCRdb re-called the 5' RACE reads through MiXCR, storing one row per CDR3 protein. This sample has some 260,000 distinct CDR3 sequences; about an eighth occur once, and the top ten carry 8.5% to 10%. Sequencing used memory (CD45RO+) T cells sorted from blood. These receptors were obtained from a woman aged 18-30 years in good health.

This clonotype was detected many times. V and J are TRBV20-1 and TRBJ2-7, with D possibly matching TRBD2 (5 bases). This CDR3 region has 14 residues. The ends were cut back, 2 bases at V and 0 bases at J, with 11 bases in the middle. Germline-derived CDR1 and CDR2 are DFQATT and SNEGSKA (reference sequence). The CDR3 DNA follows: TGCAGTGCTAGACTAGCATTAAGCTCCTACGAGCAGTACTTC. This sequence encodes CSARLALSSYEQYF.

This clonotype was seen more than once but under ten times. This chain joins TRBV20-1 and TRBJ2-2; D is perhaps TRBD1 (6 bases). The CDR3 is 12 amino acids. The germline V gene has CDR1 DFQATT and CDR2 SNEGSKA (reference sequence). Trimming removed 6 bases from V and 5 bases from J, with 10 bases in between. The DNA of the CDR3 is TGCAGTGCGATACAGGGAACCGGGGAGCTGTTTTTT. Protein: CSAIQGTGELFF.

This clonotype was found many times. This sequence joins TRBV28 and TRBJ2-7; D gene ambiguous. V was trimmed by 3 bases and J by 3 bases, leaving 9 bases between them. The CDR3 runs to 13 residues. The V gene's germline CDR1 is MDHEN and CDR2 SYDVKM. This CDR3 is CASSFLSVYEQYF. DNA for the CDR3: TGTGCCAGCAGTTTTCTTTCAGTCTACGAGCAGTACTTC.

With respect to this clonotype: This could be a read error, since a much larger clone is one nucleotide away. This chain uses TRBV10-2 with TRBJ2-3; TRBD2 agrees at 11 bases. Germline V lookup: CDR1 WSHSY, CDR2 SAAADI. This CDR3 region has 19 residues. J lost 4 bases, V lost 6 bases, and 18 bases had no gene match. The CDR3 here is CASSPPLLAGVGRPDTQYF. The CDR3, as DNA: TGCGCCAGCAGCCCTCCCCTACTAGCGGGAGTGGGAAGGCCAGATACGCAGTATTTT.

The table lists this clonotype with a few counts. This chain links TRBV25-1 with TRBJ1-6, with a possible D match to TRBD1 (5 bases). V was clipped by 6 bases and J by 4 bases, with 19 bases between them. The CDR3 runs to 17 residues. CDR1 is MGHDK, CDR2 SYGVNS, per germline. CDR3 sequence (DNA): TGTGCCAGCAGCCTGGGGGGGAAAGGAAGATATAATTCACCCCTCCACTTT. It is translated as CASSLGGKGRYNSPLHF.

The chain links TRBV6-1 to TRBJ2-7, with D tentatively TRBD1 (6 bases). The germline CDR1 and CDR2 sequences are MNHNS and SASEGT. The CDR3 runs to 15 residues. Trimming took 1 base from V and 6 from J, leaving 16 bases between them. Here the CDR3 reads CASSEVGLGAAEQYF. CDR3 DNA: TGTGCCAGCAGTGAAGTAGGTCTGGGGGCTGCCGAGCAGTACTTC.

The rearrangement uses TRBV20-1 and TRBJ2-5; possible D gene TRBD2, 6 bases. This CDR3 has 14 residues. Trimming took off 6 bases at V and 5 bases at J, with 19 bases between the two ends. CDR1 is DFQATT, CDR2 SNEGSKA, per germline (reference sequence). The CDR3 region is CSAGTLAMAETQYF. The DNA of the CDR3 is TGCAGTGCCGGGACCCTAGCGATGGCGGAGACCCAGTACTTC.

Remarks on this clonotype: A read error may produce the germline difference seen at one junction end. The CDR3 DNA sequence: TGCAGTGCACCAAAGACGGGGGGATCTGGAGACACCATATATTTT. As protein: CSAPKTGGSGDTIYF. This chain uses TRBV20-1 with TRBJ1-3, with D possibly matching TRBD1 (5 bases). The germline V gene encodes CDR1 DFQATT and CDR2 SNEGSKA (reference sequence). The CDR3 runs to 15 residues.

This clonotype showed up just a few times. This chain links TRBV18 with TRBJ2-5; no definite D call. CDR1 and CDR2 (germline): KGHSH, LQKENI. This CDR3 is built from 14 residues. The germline V and J ends were trimmed by 0 bases and 5 bases, with 10 bases remaining between them. The chain's CDR3 is CASSPPEREETQYF. The CDR3 region has the DNA TGTGCCAGCTCACCACCGGAAAGAGAGGAGACCCAGTACTTC.

This clonotype has more than one count but fewer than ten. This CDR3 is CSAPEGGGKETQYF. CDR3 coding DNA: TGCAGTGCCCCCGAGGGGGGGGGCAAAGAGACCCAGTACTTC. The J gene is TRBJ2-5, the V gene TRBV20-1; a weak D match, TRBD2 (7 bases). The CDR3 extends over 14 amino acids. The V and J ends lost 6 bases and 3 bases respectively, with 17 bases between them. CDR1 is DFQATT and CDR2 is SNEGSKA in the germline V gene (reference sequence).

This clonotype turned up a few times. The chain recombines TRBV12-5 with TRBJ2-1, with 9 bases identical to TRBD2. This CDR3 is built from 16 residues. The ends lost 6 bases at V and 8 bases at J; junction bases unmatched: 14. CDR1 and CDR2 (germline): LGHNT, FRNRAP. Here the CDR3 reads CASGPLVAGDFHEQFF. The CDR3 region has the DNA TGTGCTAGTGGACCCCTAGTAGCGGGGGATTTTCATGAGCAGTTCTTC.

This clonotype came up a few times. Here the CDR3 DNA reads TGTGCCAGCCAAAAGTGGGTTAATTCAGATGAGCAGTTCTTC. Translating gives CASQKWVNSDEQFF. This chain connects TRBV7-8 to TRBJ2-1; D is unclear. CDR3 length: 14 amino acids. The germline gives CDR1 SGHVS, CDR2 FQNEAQ. V gave up 8 bases and J gave up 8 bases, with 19 bases separating them.

To note about this clonotype: One junction end does not reproduce the germline sequence, and a read error may be involved. CDR3 sequence: CSARDTGYNEQFF. Here the CDR3 DNA reads TGCAGTGCGAGAGATACGGGGTACAATGAGCAGTTCTTC. The chain joins TRBV20-1 to TRBJ2-1; D may be TRBD2 (5 bases). The CDR3 spans 13 residues. CDR1 DFQATT and CDR2 SNEGSKA come from the germline V gene (reference sequence).

This clonotype was counted many times. J is TRBJ1-4 and V is TRBV7-8, with D possibly TRBD1 on 5 matching bases. Germline CDR1 and CDR2: SGHVS and FQNEAQ. This CDR3 is built from 15 residues. With 5 bases removed from V and 3 bases from J, the gap between germline ends came to 13 bases. The CDR3 region is CASSQMTASNEKLFF. The CDR3 DNA follows: TGTGCCAGCAGCCAAATGACAGCATCTAATGAAAAACTGTTTTTT.

To note about this clonotype: The junction shows a germline mismatch at one end, possibly a read error. The rearrangement uses TRBV3-1 and TRBJ2-3; D is unresolved. Germline CDR1 and CDR2: LGHDT and YNNKEL (reference sequence). The CDR3 is 15 residues long. CDR3 sequence: CASSQGFPSTDTQYF. The CDR3 bases are TGTGCCAGCAGTCAAGGGTTTCCTAGCACAGATACGCAGTATTTT.

The rearrangement uses TRBV9 and TRBJ2-2; 7 bases fit TRBD1. There are 14 residues in the CDR3. The junction had 3 bases not matched to a gene; V was cut back by 3 bases and J by 4 bases. In germline, CDR1 is SGDLS, CDR2 YYNGEE. The CDR3 region is CASSEGAGTGELFF. For the CDR3, the DNA is TGTGCCAGCAGCGAGGGGGCGGGCACCGGGGAGCTGTTTTTT.

J is TRBJ2-1 and V is TRBV27; D unclear. The CDR3 is 11 amino acids. Trimming left V 2 bases short and J 9 bases short, with 5 bases between. The germline V gene encodes CDR1 MNHEY and CDR2 SMNVEV (reference sequence). The CDR3 DNA reads TGTGCCAGCAGTTTAAGATTTGAGCAGTTCTTC. Its protein product is CASSLRFEQFF.

This chain joins TRBV24-1 and TRBJ2-3; TRBD2 agrees at 9 bases. The CDR3 extends over 16 amino acids. Germline V gene data show CDR1 as KGHDR and CDR2 as SFDVKD. The ends lost 3 bases at V and 4 bases at J; junction bases unmatched: 7. The CDR3 here is CATSDRSGRSPDTQYF. CDR3 bases: TGTGCCACCAGTGATCGCAGCGGGAGGTCCCCAGATACGCAGTATTTT.

This clonotype was recorded many times. The chain is built from TRBV20-1 and TRBJ1-2, with 8 nucleotides matching TRBD1. The CDR3 consists of 15 residues. CDR1 and CDR2 (germline): DFQATT, SNEGSKA (reference sequence). J lost 5 bases, V lost 0 bases, and 8 bases had no gene match. The DNA for the CDR3 is TGCAGTGCTAGAGATGCCGGACAGGGAACGTATGGCTACACCTTC. Protein product: CSARDAGQGTYGYTF.

This clonotype was detected a few times. The CDR3: CASSLGTGFNNEQFF. DNA for the CDR3: TGCGCCAGCAGCTTGGGGACAGGGTTCAACAATGAGCAGTTCTTC. The chain carries TRBV5-1 and TRBJ2-1; 8 bases map to TRBD1. This CDR3 has 15 amino acids. The germline CDR1 and CDR2 sequences are SGHRS and YFSETQ. V was pared by 0 bases and J by 5 bases, with 4 bases of the junction left unmatched.

This clonotype was counted only a few times. This sequence joins TRBV5-1 and TRBJ2-5; the match to TRBD2 covers 7 bases. This CDR3 has 15 amino acids. The germline V gene encodes CDR1 SGHRS and CDR2 YFSETQ. J was trimmed by 3 bases and V by 1 base; bases with no gene match: 6. The CDR3 reads CASSLLRAGEETQYF. The CDR3 DNA reads as TGCGCCAGCAGCTTGCTTCGGGCGGGAGAAGAGACCCAGTACTTC.

This sequence joins TRBV12-3 or TRBV12-4 and TRBJ2-1, with TRBD2 identical over 9 bases. The CDR3 has 16 amino acids. Losses at the gene ends were 6 bases for V and 4 bases for J; bases not matched to a gene: 10. The DNA of the CDR3 is TGTGCCAGCAGCCGAAGTAGACTAGCGGCTTACAATGAGCAGTTCTTC. Its protein product is CASSRSRLAAYNEQFF.